These T cell receptor beta chains were read from a single sample in a study of graft-versus-host responses after intestinal transplantation. TCRdb's copy holds only in-frame clones and misses some; the assay was immunoSEQ multiplex PCR. The data show 90,000 to 150,000 clones, approximately 95% seen once. These receptors' targets are unknown. The sample consisted of unstimulated CD8+ T cells sorted from spleen or lymph node cells, taken before intestinal transplant. Every receptor here comes from a human donor who received an intestinal transplant. The CDR3 runs from the conserved cysteine through the conserved F or W. D genes are given only for firm matches. Clone size is given for some rows only: seen once, a few or many times, or a class if the clone is expanded.

d_gene: TRBD1
v_gene: TRBV7-3
abundance: .
len: 13
j_gene: TRBJ2-7
CDR3nt: TGTGCCAGCAGCACGACAGGGAACTACGAGCAGTACTTC
CDR3aa: CASSTTGNYEQYF

d_gene: .
v_gene: TRBV2
abundance: .
len: 13
j_gene: TRBJ2-5
CDR3nt: TGTGCCAGCAGTGAACCAGGGTACGAGACCCAGTACTTC
CDR3aa: CASSEPGYETQYF

d_gene: .
v_gene: TRBV6-5
abundance: .
len: 11
j_gene: TRBJ1-2
CDR3nt: TGTGCCAGCAGATTCGGGGGCGGCTACACCTTC
CDR3aa: CASRFGGGYTF

d_gene: TRBD2
v_gene: TRBV19
abundance: .
len: 16
j_gene: TRBJ2-7
CDR3nt: TGTGCCAGTAGCCCGTTAGCGGGAGGGATCTCCTACGAGCAGTACTTC
CDR3aa: CASSPLAGGISYEQYF

d_gene: TRBD1
v_gene: TRBV11-3
abundance: .
len: 14
j_gene: TRBJ2-1
CDR3nt: TGTGCCAGCAGCCCCCGGGACAGGGCCAATGAGCAGTTCTTC
CDR3aa: CASSPRDRANEQFF

d_gene: .
v_gene: TRBV11-2
abundance: .
len: 15
j_gene: TRBJ2-7
CDR3nt: TGTGCCAGCAGCTTATGGGGGACCAGCTCCTACGAGCAGTACTTC
CDR3aa: CASSLWGTSSYEQYF

d_gene: .
v_gene: TRBV27
abundance: .
len: 17
j_gene: TRBJ1-1
CDR3nt: TGTGCCAGCAGTTTCTCGCCAGGGCTCTATACGAACACTGAAGCTTTCTTT
CDR3aa: CASSFSPGLYTNTEAFF

d_gene: TRBD2
v_gene: TRBV6-5
abundance: .
len: 15
j_gene: TRBJ2-1
CDR3nt: TGTGCCAGCAGTAGCGGGAGTGGATCCTACAATGAGCAGTTCTTC
CDR3aa: CASSSGSGSYNEQFF

d_gene: .
v_gene: TRBV4-1
abundance: .
len: 15
j_gene: TRBJ1-1
CDR3nt: TGCGCCAGCAGCCTAGTCCGCGGGGGTTCGACTGAAGCTTTCTTT
CDR3aa: CASSLVRGGSTEAFF

d_gene: .
v_gene: TRBV5-1
abundance: .
len: 15
j_gene: TRBJ2-1
CDR3nt: TGCGCCAGCAGCTTAGAGCGGACCCTCTTCGAGGAGCAGTTCTTC
CDR3aa: CASSLERTLFEEQFF

d_gene: .
v_gene: TRBV7-3
abundance: .
len: 14
j_gene: TRBJ2-5
CDR3nt: TGTGCCAGCAGCACAGGAACGAATGAAGAGACCCAGTACTTC
CDR3aa: CASSTGTNEETQYF

d_gene: .
v_gene: TRBV28
abundance: .
len: 12
j_gene: TRBJ2-1
CDR3nt: TGTGCCAGCAGTTTAGGAGCAGTTGGGCAGTTCTTC
CDR3aa: CASSLGAVGQFF

d_gene: TRBD2
v_gene: TRBV6-5
abundance: .
len: 15
j_gene: TRBJ2-1
CDR3nt: TGTGCCAGCAGACCTACTAGCGGAGAGTACAATGAGCAGTTCTTC
CDR3aa: CASRPTSGEYNEQFF

d_gene: .
v_gene: TRBV7-8
abundance: .
len: 16
j_gene: TRBJ2-7
CDR3nt: TGTGCCAGCAGCCCATATCCGGAAAAGGGGCACTACGAGCAGTACTTC
CDR3aa: CASSPYPEKGHYEQYF

d_gene: .
v_gene: TRBV6-1
abundance: .
len: 14
j_gene: TRBJ2-7
CDR3nt: TGTGCCAGCAGTGAAGCCACCTATTACTACGAGCAGTACTTC
CDR3aa: CASSEATYYYEQYF

d_gene: .
v_gene: TRBV5-1
abundance: once
len: 13
j_gene: TRBJ2-5
CDR3nt: TGCGCCAGCAGCTTAAGGTACCAAGAGACCCAGTACTTC
CDR3aa: CASSLRYQETQYF

d_gene: TRBD2
v_gene: TRBV7-2
abundance: few
len: 15
j_gene: TRBJ2-7
CDR3nt: TGTGCCAGCAGCCCTGGACTAGGCCCTGCCTACGAGCAGTACTTC
CDR3aa: CASSPGLGPAYEQYF

d_gene: .
v_gene: TRBV20-1
abundance: .
len: 11
j_gene: TRBJ1-1
CDR3nt: TGCAGTGCTAGTGTGGACATTGAAGCTTTCTTT
CDR3aa: CSASVDIEAFF

d_gene: .
v_gene: TRBV19
abundance: .
len: 11
j_gene: TRBJ1-1
CDR3nt: TGTGCCAGTAGTCAGGGAACTGAAGCTTTCTTT
CDR3aa: CASSQGTEAFF

d_gene: .
v_gene: TRBV9
abundance: .
len: 15
j_gene: TRBJ1-2
CDR3nt: TGTGCCAGCAGCGTAGACGGGGGTTCTAACTATGGCTACACCTTC
CDR3aa: CASSVDGGSNYGYTF

d_gene: TRBD1
v_gene: TRBV30
abundance: .
len: 15
j_gene: TRBJ1-6
CDR3nt: TGTGCCTGGAGGCCCGGGACAGGAACGTCTTCACCCCTCCACTTT
CDR3aa: CAWRPGTGTSSPLHF

d_gene: TRBD1
v_gene: TRBV11-1
abundance: .
len: 16
j_gene: TRBJ2-7
CDR3nt: TGTGCCAGCAGCTCCTGGAGTCGGGACAGCTCCTACGAGCAGTACTTC
CDR3aa: CASSSWSRDSSYEQYF